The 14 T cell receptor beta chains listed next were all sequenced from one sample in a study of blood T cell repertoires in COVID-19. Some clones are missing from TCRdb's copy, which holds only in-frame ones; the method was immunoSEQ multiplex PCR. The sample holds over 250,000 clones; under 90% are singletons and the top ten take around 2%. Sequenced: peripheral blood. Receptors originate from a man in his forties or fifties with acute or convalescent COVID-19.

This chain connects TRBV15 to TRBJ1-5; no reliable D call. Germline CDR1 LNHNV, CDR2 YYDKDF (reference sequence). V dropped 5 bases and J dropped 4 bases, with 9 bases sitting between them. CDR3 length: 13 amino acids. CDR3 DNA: TGTGCCACCAGCTCACATTTTAATCAGCCCCAGCATTTT. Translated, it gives CATSSHFNQPQHF. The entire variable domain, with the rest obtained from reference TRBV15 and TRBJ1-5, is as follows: DAMVIQNPRYQVTQFGKPVTLSCSQTLNHNVMYWYQQKSSQAPKLLFHYYDKDFNNEADTPDNFQSRRPNTSFCFLDIRSPGLGDTAMYLCATSSHFNQPQHFGDGTRLSIL.

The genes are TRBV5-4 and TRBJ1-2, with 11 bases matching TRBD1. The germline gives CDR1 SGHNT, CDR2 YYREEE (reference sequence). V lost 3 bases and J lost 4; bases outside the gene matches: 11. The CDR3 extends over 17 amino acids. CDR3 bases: TGTGCCAGCAGCTCGGCGACCCGGGACAGGGGGTTCTATGGCTACACCTTC. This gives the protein CASSSATRDRGFYGYTF.

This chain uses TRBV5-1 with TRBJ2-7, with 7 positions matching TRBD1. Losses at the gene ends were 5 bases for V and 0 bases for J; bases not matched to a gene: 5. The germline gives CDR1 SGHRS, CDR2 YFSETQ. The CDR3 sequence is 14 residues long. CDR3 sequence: CASSPQGPSYEQYF. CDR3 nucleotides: TGCGCCAGCAGTCCACAGGGGCCCTCCTACGAGCAGTACTTC. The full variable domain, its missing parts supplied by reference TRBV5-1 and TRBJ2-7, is KAGVTQTPRYLIKTRGQQVTLSCSPISGHRSVSWYQQTPGQGLQFLFEYFSETQRNKGNFPGRFSGRQFSNSRSEMNVSTLELGDSALYLCASSPQGPSYEQYFGPGTRLTVT.

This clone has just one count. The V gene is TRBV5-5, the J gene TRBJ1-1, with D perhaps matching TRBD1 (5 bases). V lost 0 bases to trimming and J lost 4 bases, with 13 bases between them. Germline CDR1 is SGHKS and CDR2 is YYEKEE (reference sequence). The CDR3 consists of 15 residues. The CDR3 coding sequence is TGTGCCAGCAGCTTGGCCCCCGGGGGTGGCACTGAAGCTTTCTTT. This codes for CASSLAPGGGTEAFF.

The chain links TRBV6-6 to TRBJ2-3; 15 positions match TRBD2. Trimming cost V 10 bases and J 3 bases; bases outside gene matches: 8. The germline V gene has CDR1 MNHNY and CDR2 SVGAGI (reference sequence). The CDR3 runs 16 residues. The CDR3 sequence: CAIRGTSGGFTDTQYF. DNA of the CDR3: TGTGCCATCAGGGGGACTAGCGGGGGGTTTACAGATACGCAGTATTTT.

The CDR3: CATSWGTGGYEQYF. The CDR3 nucleotides are TGTGCCACCAGCTGGGGGACAGGGGGGTACGAGCAGTACTTC. The V and J genes are TRBV15 and TRBJ2-7; TRBD1 matches at 11 bases. The germline V gene encodes CDR1 LNHNV and CDR2 YYDKDF (reference sequence). V was clipped by 5 bases and J by 4 bases; unmatched bases: 4. The CDR3 is 14 residues long.

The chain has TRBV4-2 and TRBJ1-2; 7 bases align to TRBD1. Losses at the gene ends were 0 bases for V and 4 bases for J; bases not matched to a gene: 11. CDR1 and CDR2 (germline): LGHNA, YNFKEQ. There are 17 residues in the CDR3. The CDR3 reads CASSQDGPRTGAYGYTF. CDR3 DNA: TGTGCCAGCAGCCAAGACGGCCCCCGGACAGGAGCCTATGGCTACACCTTC.

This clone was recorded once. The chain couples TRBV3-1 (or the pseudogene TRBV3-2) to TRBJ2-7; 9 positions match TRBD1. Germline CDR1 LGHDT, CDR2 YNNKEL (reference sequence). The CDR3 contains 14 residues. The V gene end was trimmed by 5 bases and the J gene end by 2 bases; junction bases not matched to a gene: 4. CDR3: CASSYGQGTYEQYF. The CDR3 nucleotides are TGTGCCAGCAGCTACGGACAGGGGACCTACGAGCAGTACTTC.

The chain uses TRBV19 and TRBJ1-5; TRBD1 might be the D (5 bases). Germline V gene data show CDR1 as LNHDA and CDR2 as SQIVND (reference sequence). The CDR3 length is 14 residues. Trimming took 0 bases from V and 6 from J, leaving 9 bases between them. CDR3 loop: CASSIDPGVQPQHF. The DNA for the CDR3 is TGTGCCAGTAGTATAGATCCGGGGGTTCAGCCCCAGCATTTT.

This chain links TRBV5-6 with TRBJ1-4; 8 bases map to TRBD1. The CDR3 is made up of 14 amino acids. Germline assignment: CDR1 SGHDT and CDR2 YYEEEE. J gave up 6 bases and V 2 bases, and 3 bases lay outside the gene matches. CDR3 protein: CASSFGQGDEKLFF. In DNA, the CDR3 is TGTGCCAGCAGCTTCGGACAGGGCGATGAAAAACTGTTTTTT.

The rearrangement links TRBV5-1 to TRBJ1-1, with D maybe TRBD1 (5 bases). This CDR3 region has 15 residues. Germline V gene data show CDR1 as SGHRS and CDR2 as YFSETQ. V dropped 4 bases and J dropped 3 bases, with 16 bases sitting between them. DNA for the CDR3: TGCGCCAGCAGCGTCGACGGCCGGGGGGACACTGAAGCTTTCTTT. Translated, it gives CASSVDGRGDTEAFF.

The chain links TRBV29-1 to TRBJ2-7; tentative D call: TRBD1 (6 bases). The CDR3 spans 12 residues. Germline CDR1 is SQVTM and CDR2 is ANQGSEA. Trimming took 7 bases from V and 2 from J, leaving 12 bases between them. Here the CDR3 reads CSAGQTPYEQYF. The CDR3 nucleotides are TGCAGCGCCGGACAGACACCCTACGAGCAGTACTTC.

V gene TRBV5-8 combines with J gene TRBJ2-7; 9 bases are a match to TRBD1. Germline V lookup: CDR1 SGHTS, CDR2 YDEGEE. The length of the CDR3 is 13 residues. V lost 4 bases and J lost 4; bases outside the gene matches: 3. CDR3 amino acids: CASSNRGLYEQYF. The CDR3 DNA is TGTGCCAGCAGCAACAGGGGGCTGTACGAGCAGTACTTC.

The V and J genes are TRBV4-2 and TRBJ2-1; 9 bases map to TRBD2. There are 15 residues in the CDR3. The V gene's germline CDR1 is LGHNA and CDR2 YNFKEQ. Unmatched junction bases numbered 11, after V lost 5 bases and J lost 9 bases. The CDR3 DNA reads TGTGCCAGCAGCTCCCAGACTAGCGGCATCGGTGAGCAGTTCTTC. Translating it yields CASSSQTSGIGEQFF.